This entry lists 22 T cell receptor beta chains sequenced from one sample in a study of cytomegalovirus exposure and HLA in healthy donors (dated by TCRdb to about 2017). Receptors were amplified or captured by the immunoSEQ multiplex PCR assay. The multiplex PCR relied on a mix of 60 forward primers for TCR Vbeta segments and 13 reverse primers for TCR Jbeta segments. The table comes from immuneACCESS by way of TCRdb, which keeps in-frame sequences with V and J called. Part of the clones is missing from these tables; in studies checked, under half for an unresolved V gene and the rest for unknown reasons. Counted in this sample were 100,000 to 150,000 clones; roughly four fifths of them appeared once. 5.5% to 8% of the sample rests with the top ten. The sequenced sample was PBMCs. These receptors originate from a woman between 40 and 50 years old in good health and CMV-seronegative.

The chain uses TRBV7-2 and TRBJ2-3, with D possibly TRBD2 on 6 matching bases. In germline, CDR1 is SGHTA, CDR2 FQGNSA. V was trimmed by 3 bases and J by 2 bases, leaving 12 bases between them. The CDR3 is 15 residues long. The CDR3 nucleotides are TGTGCCAGCAGCTTGCTTAGGACTAACACAGATACGCAGTATTTT. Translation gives CASSLLRTNTDTQYF.

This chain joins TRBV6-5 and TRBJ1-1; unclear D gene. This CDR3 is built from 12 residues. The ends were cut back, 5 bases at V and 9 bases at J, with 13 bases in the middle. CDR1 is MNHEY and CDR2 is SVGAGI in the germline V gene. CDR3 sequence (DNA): TGTGCCAGCAGTAAGGAGGGTCTAAAAGCTTTCTTT. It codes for CASSKEGLKAFF.

The CDR3 sequence: CASSLDRWGLAKNIQYF. The CDR3 region has the DNA TGTGCCAGCAGCTTAGATCGGTGGGGGCTAGCCAAAAACATTCAGTACTTC. The chain employs TRBV11-2 and TRBJ2-4; possibly TRBD1 for D (6 bases). V was shortened by 0 bases and J by 0 bases, with 12 bases between the two germline ends. This CDR3 has 17 residues. Germline CDR1 is SGHAT and CDR2 is FQNNGV.

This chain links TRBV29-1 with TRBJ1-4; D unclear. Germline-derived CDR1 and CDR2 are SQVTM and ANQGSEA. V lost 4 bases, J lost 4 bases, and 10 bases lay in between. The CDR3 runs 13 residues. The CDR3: CSVGARFNEKLFF. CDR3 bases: TGCAGCGTTGGGGCACGATTTAATGAAAAACTGTTTTTT.

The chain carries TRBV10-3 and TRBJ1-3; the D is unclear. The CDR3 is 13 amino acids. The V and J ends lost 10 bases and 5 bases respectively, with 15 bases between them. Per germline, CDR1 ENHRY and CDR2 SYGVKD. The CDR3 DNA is TGTGCCACCCTAAGGGAGGCCCGAAACACCATATATTTT. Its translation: CATLREARNTIYF.

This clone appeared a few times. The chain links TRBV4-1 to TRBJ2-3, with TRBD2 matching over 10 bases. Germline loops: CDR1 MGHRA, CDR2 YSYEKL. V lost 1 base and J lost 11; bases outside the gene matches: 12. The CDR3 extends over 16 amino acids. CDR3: CASSQVGLADGEGQYF. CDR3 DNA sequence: TGCGCCAGCAGCCAAGTTGGACTAGCGGACGGGGAGGGGCAGTATTTT.

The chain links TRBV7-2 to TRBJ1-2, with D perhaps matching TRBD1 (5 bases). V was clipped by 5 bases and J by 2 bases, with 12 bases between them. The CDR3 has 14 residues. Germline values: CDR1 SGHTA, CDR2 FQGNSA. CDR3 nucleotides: TGTGCCAGCAGCAGGGGAAATACCAACTATGGCTACACCTTC. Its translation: CASSRGNTNYGYTF.

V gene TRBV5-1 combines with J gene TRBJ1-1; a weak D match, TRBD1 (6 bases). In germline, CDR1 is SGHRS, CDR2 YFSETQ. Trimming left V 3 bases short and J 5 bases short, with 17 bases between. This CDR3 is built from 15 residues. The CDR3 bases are TGCGCCAGCAGCTCTATCCCAGGGGATGATACTGAAGCTTTCTTT. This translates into CASSSIPGDDTEAFF.

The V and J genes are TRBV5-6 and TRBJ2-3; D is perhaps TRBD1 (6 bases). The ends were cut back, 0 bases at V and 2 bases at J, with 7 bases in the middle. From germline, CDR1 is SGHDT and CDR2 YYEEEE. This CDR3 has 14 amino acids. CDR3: CASSLGTVTDTQYF. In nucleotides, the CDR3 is TGTGCCAGCAGCTTGGGGACAGTCACAGATACGCAGTATTTT.

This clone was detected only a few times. In DNA, the CDR3 is TGCGCCAGCAGCCAAGATTGGCTAGGGGGAGGGTCCTACGAGCAGTACTTC. It yields the protein CASSQDWLGGGSYEQYF. The J gene is TRBJ2-7, the V gene TRBV4-1; possible D gene TRBD2, 7 bases. The germline V and J ends were trimmed by 0 bases and 1 base, with 16 bases remaining between them. The CDR3 spans 17 residues. The V gene's germline CDR1 is MGHRA and CDR2 YSYEKL.

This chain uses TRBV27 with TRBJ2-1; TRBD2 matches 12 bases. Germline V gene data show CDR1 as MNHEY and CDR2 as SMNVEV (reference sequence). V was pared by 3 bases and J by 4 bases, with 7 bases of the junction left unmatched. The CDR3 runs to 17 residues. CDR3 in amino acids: CASSFSGLAGPYNEQFF. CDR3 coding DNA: TGTGCCAGCAGTTTCTCCGGACTAGCGGGACCATACAATGAGCAGTTCTTC.

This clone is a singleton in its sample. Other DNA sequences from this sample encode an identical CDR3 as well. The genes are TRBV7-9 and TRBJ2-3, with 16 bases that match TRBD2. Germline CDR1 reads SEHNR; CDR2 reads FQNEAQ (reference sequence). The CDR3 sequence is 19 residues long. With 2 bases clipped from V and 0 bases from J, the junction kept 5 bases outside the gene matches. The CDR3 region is CASSLTGTSGRESTDTQYF. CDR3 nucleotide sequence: TGTGCCAGCAGCTTAACCGGGACTAGCGGGAGGGAAAGCACAGATACGCAGTATTTT.

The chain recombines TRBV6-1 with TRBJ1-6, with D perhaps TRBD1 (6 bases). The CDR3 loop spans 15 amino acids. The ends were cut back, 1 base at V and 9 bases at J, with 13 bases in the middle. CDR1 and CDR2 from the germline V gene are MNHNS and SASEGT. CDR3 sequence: CASSEGSRGTSPLHF. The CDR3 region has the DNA TGTGCCAGCAGTGAAGGGAGCAGGGGAACTTCACCCCTCCACTTT.

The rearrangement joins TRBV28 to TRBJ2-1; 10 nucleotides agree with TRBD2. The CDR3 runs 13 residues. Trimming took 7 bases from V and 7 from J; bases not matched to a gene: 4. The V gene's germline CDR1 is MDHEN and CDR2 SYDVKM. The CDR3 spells CASMGLAKNEQFF. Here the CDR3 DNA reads TGTGCCAGCATGGGACTAGCGAAAAATGAGCAGTTCTTC. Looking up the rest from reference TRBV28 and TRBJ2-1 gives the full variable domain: DVKVTQSSRYLVKRTGEKVFLECVQDMDHENMFWYRQDPGLGLRLIYFSYDVKMKEKGDIPEGYSVSREKKERFSLILESASTNQTSMYLCASMGLAKNEQFFGPGTRLTVL.

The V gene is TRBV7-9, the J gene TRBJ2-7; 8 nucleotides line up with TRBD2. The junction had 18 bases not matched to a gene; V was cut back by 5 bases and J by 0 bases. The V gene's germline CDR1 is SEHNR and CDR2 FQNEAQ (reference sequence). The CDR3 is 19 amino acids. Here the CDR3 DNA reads TGTGCCAGCAGCCCCGCGGGCTCTAGCGGGTCCTCAAGCTCCTACGAGCAGTACTTC. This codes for CASSPAGSSGSSSSYEQYF.

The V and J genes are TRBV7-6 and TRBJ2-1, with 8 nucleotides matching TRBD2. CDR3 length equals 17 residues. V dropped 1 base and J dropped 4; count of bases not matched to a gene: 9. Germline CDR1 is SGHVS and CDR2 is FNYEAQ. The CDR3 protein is CASSLGRLASPYNEQFF. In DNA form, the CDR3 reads TGTGCCAGCAGCTTAGGGCGACTAGCGTCACCGTACAATGAGCAGTTCTTC.

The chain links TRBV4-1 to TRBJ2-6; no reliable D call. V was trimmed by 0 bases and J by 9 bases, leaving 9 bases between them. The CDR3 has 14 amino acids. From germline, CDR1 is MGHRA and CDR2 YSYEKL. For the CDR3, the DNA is TGCGCCAGCAGCCAAGAGTCCTACAGCAACGTCCTGACTTTC. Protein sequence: CASSQESYSNVLTF.

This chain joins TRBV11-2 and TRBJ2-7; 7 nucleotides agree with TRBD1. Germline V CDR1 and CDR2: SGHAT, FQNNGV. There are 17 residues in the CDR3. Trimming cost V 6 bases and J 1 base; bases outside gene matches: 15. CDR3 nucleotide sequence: TGTGCCAGCAGGCCCCCACCCGGGACAGCGACTTCCTACGAGCAGTACTTC. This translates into CASRPPPGTATSYEQYF.

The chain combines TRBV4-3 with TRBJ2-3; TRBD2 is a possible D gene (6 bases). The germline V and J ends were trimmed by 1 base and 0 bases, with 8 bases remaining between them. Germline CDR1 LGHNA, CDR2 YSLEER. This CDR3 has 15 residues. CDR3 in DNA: TGCGCCAGCAGCCAAGGAGCGGGCAGCACAGATACGCAGTATTTT. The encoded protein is CASSQGAGSTDTQYF.

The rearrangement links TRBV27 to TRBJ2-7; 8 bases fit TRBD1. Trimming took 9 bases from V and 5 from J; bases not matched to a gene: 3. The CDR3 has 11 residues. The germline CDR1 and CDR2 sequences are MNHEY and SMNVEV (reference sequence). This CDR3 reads CASQTGDEQYF. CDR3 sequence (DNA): TGTGCCAGTCAGACAGGGGACGAGCAGTACTTC.

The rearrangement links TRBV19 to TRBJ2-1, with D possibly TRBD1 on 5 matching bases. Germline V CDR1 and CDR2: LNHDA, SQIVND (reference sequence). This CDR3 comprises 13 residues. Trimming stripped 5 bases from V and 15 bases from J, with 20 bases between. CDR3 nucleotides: TGTGCCAGTAGTGACCAATACACAGGAGTTCTGTTCTTC. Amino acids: CASSDQYTGVLFF.

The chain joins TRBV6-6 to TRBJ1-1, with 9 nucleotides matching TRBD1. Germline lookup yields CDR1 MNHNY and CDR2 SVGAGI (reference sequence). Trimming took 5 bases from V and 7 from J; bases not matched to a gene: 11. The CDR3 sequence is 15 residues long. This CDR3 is CASSRPGTGRDEAFF. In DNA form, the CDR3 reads TGTGCCAGCAGTAGACCCGGGACAGGGAGGGATGAAGCTTTCTTT.